Below are 19 T cell receptor beta chains sequenced from a single sample in a study of blood T cell repertoires in COVID-19. The method was immunoSEQ multiplex PCR; TCRdb's version includes in-frame clones alone and lacks a portion of them. Found here are 200,000 to 300,000 clones, just under 90% of them singletons; the top ten hold roughly 3.6%. Specimen: peripheral blood. The source is a middle-aged woman with acute or convalescent COVID-19.

V usage is TRBV6-6 and J usage is TRBJ1-1, with a possible D match to TRBD1 (5 bases). The V gene's germline CDR1 is MNHNY and CDR2 SVGAGI (reference sequence). This CDR3 has 14 residues. As DNA, the CDR3 is TGTGCTTCCCACGACAGTACCATGAACACTGAAGCTTTCTTT. This gives the protein CASHDSTMNTEAFF.

The rearrangement uses TRBV7-8 and TRBJ1-5; 8 bases map to TRBD1. The J segment lost 10 bases and the V segment lost 5 bases, leaving 19 bases of the junction unmatched. Germline-derived CDR1 and CDR2 are SGHVS and FQNEAQ. The CDR3 is 17 residues long. The CDR3 loop reads CASSRGWQGASWGPQHF. CDR3 nucleotides: TGTGCCAGCAGCCGAGGGTGGCAGGGGGCCTCATGGGGTCCCCAGCATTTT.

A single count supports this clone. The rearrangement links TRBV6-5 to TRBJ1-2, with TRBD1 as a possible D gene (6 bases). Trimming took 7 bases from V and 4 from J, leaving 13 bases between them. CDR1 MNHEY and CDR2 SVGAGI come from the germline V gene. The CDR3 runs 13 residues. CDR3: CASKEGVVYGYTF. The DNA for the CDR3 is TGTGCCAGCAAAGAGGGGGTAGTCTATGGCTACACCTTC.

The CDR3 region is CAISRTDGGNQPQHF. CDR3 DNA sequence: TGTGCCATCAGCCGGACCGACGGGGGCAATCAGCCCCAGCATTTT. The chain employs TRBV10-3 and TRBJ1-5; D not certain. The CDR3 has 15 amino acids. The V end was cut by 6 bases, the J end by 2 bases, with 14 bases between. Germline loops: CDR1 ENHRY, CDR2 SYGVKD.

V gene TRBV3-1 (or the pseudogene TRBV3-2) combines with J gene TRBJ2-5; D uncertain. Germline CDR1 and CDR2: LGHDT and YNNKEL (reference sequence). This CDR3 has 12 residues. Trimming stripped 2 bases from V and 5 bases from J, with 6 bases between. The CDR3, as DNA: TGTGCCAGCAGCCAACCTATGGAGACCCAGTACTTC. This sequence encodes CASSQPMETQYF.

In nucleotides, the CDR3 is TGTGCCAGCTCACCAAAGGGGGCAGGGACTGAAGCTTTCTTT. Translated, it gives CASSPKGAGTEAFF. This chain joins TRBV18 and TRBJ1-1; TRBD1 matches 7 bases. Germline CDR1 KGHSH, CDR2 LQKENI. The V and J ends lost 2 bases and 5 bases, in that order; junction bases with no gene match: 5. This CDR3 has 14 residues.

The chain uses TRBV7-2 and TRBJ1-2; TRBD1 matches at 7 bases. Trimming removed 8 bases from V and 8 bases from J; junction bases left unmatched: 14. Germline V gives CDR1 SGHTA, CDR2 FQGNSA. The length of the CDR3 is 14 residues. This chain's CDR3 is CASRKTGDNWGYTF. CDR3 coding DNA: TGTGCCAGCCGGAAAACAGGGGACAACTGGGGCTACACCTTC.

This clone was counted a single time. This sequence joins TRBV5-1 and TRBJ1-1; a possible D gene is TRBD1 (6 bases). The V end lost 2 bases, the J end lost 0 bases, and 14 bases lay between the germline ends. This CDR3 comprises 16 residues. The germline CDR1 and CDR2 sequences are SGHRS and YFSETQ. CDR3 DNA: TGCGCCAGCAGCTTCAGAGGGGGAAGGATGAACACTGAAGCTTTCTTT. Its translation: CASSFRGGRMNTEAFF.

The gene calls are TRBV29-1 and TRBJ2-3; D may be TRBD2 (6 bases). V was cut by 4 bases and J by 1 base, with 18 bases left in between. The CDR3 spans 16 residues. CDR1 is SQVTM, CDR2 ANQGSEA, per germline. CDR3 region: CSVVSGLYLRTDTQYF. The CDR3, as DNA: TGCAGCGTTGTTAGCGGACTCTACCTCCGCACAGATACGCAGTATTTT.

The chain links TRBV27 to TRBJ2-3; no clear D. The V end lost 7 bases, the J end lost 1 base, and 12 bases lay between the germline ends. In germline, CDR1 is MNHEY, CDR2 SMNVEV (reference sequence). The CDR3 is 14 residues long. CDR3 nucleotides: TGTGCCAGCAACGCCGGGTTCCGCACAGATACGCAGTATTTT. It translates to CASNAGFRTDTQYF.

The chain employs TRBV10-1 and TRBJ1-1, with 7 nucleotides matching TRBD1. Per the germline V gene, CDR1 is WNHNN and CDR2 is SYGVQD (reference sequence). The CDR3 is made up of 15 amino acids. The trim removed 6 bases at V and 3 bases at J, leaving 10 bases unmatched. The CDR3 is CASRQKDRYDTEAFF. The DNA for the CDR3 is TGCGCCAGCAGACAGAAGGACAGGTACGACACTGAAGCTTTCTTT.

This clone was detected only a few times. The chain joins TRBV18 to TRBJ1-1; 8 bases line up with TRBD1. Trimming took 3 bases from V and 9 from J; bases not matched to a gene: 6. Germline V gene data show CDR1 as KGHSH and CDR2 as LQKENI. CDR3 length: 13 residues. DNA for the CDR3: TGTGCCAGCTCACCCGCGGGACAGGAACAAGCTTTCTTT. It is translated as CASSPAGQEQAFF.

The J gene is TRBJ2-3, the V gene TRBV27; D perhaps matches TRBD1 (6 bases). Germline V gene sequence: CDR1 MNHEY, CDR2 SMNVEV (reference sequence). The V end was cut by 4 bases, the J end by 7 bases, with 12 bases between. The CDR3 covers 13 residues. The CDR3 here is CASSSRQVNTQYF. CDR3 sequence (DNA): TGTGCCAGCAGTTCGAGACAGGTTAATACGCAGTATTTT.

The rearrangement joins TRBV25-1 to TRBJ1-5; a possible D gene is TRBD1 (6 bases). The germline V gene encodes CDR1 MGHDK and CDR2 SYGVNS. The CDR3 totals 14 residues. V gave up 6 bases and J gave up 4 bases, with 13 bases separating them. The CDR3 region has the DNA TGTGCCAGCAGAAGTACAGGGTATAATCAGCCCCAGCATTTT. Translated, it gives CASRSTGYNQPQHF.

This chain joins TRBV19 and TRBJ2-1; TRBD2 might be the D (7 bases). The CDR3 contains 15 residues. CDR1 LNHDA and CDR2 SQIVND come from the germline V gene (reference sequence). V was shortened by 3 bases and J by 6 bases, with 15 bases between the two germline ends. The CDR3 sequence: CASSMMGGAGNEQFF. Here the CDR3 DNA reads TGTGCCAGTAGTATGATGGGGGGGGCAGGCAATGAGCAGTTCTTC.

The chain combines TRBV5-1 with TRBJ1-1; D remains unclear. This CDR3 comprises 15 residues. V lost 0 bases, J lost 0 bases, and 9 bases lay in between. The V gene's germline CDR1 is SGHRS and CDR2 YFSETQ. Here the CDR3 reads CASSLAGSMNTEAFF. The DNA of the CDR3 is TGCGCCAGCAGCTTGGCGGGGTCGATGAACACTGAAGCTTTCTTT.

The rearrangement joins TRBV7-9 to TRBJ1-2; D remains unclear. This CDR3 is 15 amino acids long. Germline CDR1 reads SEHNR; CDR2 reads FQNEAQ (reference sequence). Trimming left V 1 base short and J 4 bases short, with 13 bases between. The CDR3 loop reads CASSLEPPGAYGYTF. DNA of the CDR3: TGTGCCAGCAGCTTAGAACCCCCAGGCGCCTATGGCTACACCTTC.

The J gene is TRBJ2-3, the V gene TRBV27, with D perhaps TRBD2 (6 bases). This CDR3 is built from 15 residues. Trimming cost V 7 bases and J 3 bases, with 17 bases left between them. Per germline, CDR1 MNHEY and CDR2 SMNVEV (reference sequence). The CDR3 region is CASKSAGGLTDTQYF. CDR3 nucleotides: TGTGCCAGCAAGTCGGCCGGGGGTCTAACAGATACGCAGTATTTT.

The genes are TRBV20-1 and TRBJ2-3; the D is unclear. The V gene lost 3 bases and the J gene lost 0 bases, with 10 bases spanning the gap. Germline V gives CDR1 DFQATT, CDR2 SNEGSKA (reference sequence). The CDR3 consists of 14 residues. The CDR3 bases are TGCAGTGCTAGTAAGGTAGCTAGCACAGATACGCAGTATTTT. Protein sequence: CSASKVASTDTQYF.